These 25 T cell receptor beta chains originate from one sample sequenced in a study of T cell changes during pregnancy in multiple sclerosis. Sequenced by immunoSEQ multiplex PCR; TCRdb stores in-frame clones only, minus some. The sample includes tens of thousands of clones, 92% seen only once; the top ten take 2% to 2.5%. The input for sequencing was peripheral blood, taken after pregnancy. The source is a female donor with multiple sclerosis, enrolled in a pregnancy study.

CDR3 in DNA: TGTGCCAGCAGTGTACAGGGTGCAGATCAGCCCCAGCATTTT. As protein: CASSVQGADQPQHF. This rearrangement joins TRBV25-1 to TRBJ1-5, with D possibly being TRBD1 (6 bases). The germline V gene encodes CDR1 MGHDK and CDR2 SYGVNS. There are 14 residues in the CDR3. With 4 bases removed from V and 5 bases from J, the gap between germline ends came to 12 bases. Filled out from reference TRBV25-1 and TRBJ1-5, the complete variable domain reads EADIYQTPRYLVIGTGKKITLECSQTMGHDKMYWYQQDPGMELHLIHYSYGVNSTEKGDLSSESTVSRIRTEHFPLTLESARPSHTSQYLCASSVQGADQPQHFGDGTRLSIL.

The CDR3 reads CASSGMTGGRTEAFF. CDR3 nucleotide sequence: TGCGCCAGCAGCGGAATGACAGGGGGTCGGACTGAAGCTTTCTTT. This sequence joins TRBV5-1 and TRBJ1-1, with 9 bases aligning to TRBD1. J gave up 5 bases and V 4 bases, and 9 bases lay outside the gene matches. Per the germline V gene, CDR1 is SGHRS and CDR2 is YFSETQ. This CDR3 contains 15 residues.

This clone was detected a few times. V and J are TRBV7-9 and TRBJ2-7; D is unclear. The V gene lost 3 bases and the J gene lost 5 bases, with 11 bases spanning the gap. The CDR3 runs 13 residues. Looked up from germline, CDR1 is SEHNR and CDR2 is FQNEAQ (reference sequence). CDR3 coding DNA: TGTGCCAGCAGCTTCGGGTCCTCGGACGAGCAGTACTTC. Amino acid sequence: CASSFGSSDEQYF.

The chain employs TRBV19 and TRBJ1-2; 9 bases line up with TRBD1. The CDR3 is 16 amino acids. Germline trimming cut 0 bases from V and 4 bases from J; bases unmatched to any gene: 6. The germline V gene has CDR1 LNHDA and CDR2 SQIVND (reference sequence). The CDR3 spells CASSIDPGQGSYGYTF. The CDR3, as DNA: TGTGCCAGTAGTATAGACCCGGGACAGGGTTCCTATGGCTACACCTTC.

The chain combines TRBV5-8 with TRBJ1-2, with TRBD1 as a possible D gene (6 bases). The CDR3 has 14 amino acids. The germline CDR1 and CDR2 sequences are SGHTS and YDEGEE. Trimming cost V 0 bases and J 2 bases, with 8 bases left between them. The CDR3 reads CASSLGGQNYGYTF. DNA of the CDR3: TGTGCCAGCAGCTTGGGGGGACAAAACTATGGCTACACCTTC.

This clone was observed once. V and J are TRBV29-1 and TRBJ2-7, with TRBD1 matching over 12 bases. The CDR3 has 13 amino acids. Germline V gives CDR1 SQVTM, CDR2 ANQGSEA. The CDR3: CSGWGQGAKEQYF. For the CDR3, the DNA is TGCAGTGGTTGGGGACAGGGGGCGAAGGAGCAGTACTTC.

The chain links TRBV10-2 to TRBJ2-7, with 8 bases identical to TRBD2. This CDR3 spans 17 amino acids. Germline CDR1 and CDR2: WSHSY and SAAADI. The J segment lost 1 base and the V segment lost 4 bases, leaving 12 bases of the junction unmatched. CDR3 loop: CASSVKSGASGSYEQYF. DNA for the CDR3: TGCGCCAGCAGTGTAAAATCCGGGGCTAGCGGGTCCTACGAGCAGTACTTC.

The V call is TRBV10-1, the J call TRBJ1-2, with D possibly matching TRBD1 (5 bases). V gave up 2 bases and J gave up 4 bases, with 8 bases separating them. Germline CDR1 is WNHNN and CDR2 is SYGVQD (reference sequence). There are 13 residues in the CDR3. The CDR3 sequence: CASSEQGGYGYTF. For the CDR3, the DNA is TGCGCCAGCAGTGAGCAGGGAGGCTATGGCTACACCTTC.

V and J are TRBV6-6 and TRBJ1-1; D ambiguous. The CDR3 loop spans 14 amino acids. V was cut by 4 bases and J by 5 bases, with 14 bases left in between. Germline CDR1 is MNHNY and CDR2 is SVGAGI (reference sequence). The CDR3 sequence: CASSLVHFETEAFF. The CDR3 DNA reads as TGTGCCAGCAGTTTAGTGCACTTCGAGACTGAAGCTTTCTTT.

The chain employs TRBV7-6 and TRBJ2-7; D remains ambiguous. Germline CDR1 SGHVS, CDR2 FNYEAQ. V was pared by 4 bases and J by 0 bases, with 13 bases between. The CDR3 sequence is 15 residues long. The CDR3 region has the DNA TGTGCCAGCAGCTCCCACCCTGACAACTCCTACGAGCAGTACTTC. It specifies CASSSHPDNSYEQYF.

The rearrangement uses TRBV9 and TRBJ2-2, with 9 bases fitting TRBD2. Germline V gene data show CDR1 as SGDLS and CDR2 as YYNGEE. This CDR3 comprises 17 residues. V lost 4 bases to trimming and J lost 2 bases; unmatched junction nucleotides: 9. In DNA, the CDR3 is TGTGCCAGCAGCCTCTTCCAACTAGCGGGTAACACCGGGGAGCTGTTTTTT. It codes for CASSLFQLAGNTGELFF. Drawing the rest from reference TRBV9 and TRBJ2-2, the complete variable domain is DSGVTQTPKHLITATGQRVTLRCSPRSGDLSVYWYQQSLDQGLQFLIQYYNGEERAKGNILERFSAQQFPDLHSELNLSSLELGDSALYFCASSLFQLAGNTGELFFGEGSRLTVL.

The CDR3 DNA follows: TGTGCCAGCAACCCAGGAACTGAAGCTTTCTTT. This sequence encodes CASNPGTEAFF. The chain combines TRBV2 with TRBJ1-1; D is unclear. CDR3 length: 11 amino acids. With 7 bases removed from V and 5 bases from J, the gap between germline ends came to 8 bases. Looked up from germline, CDR1 is SNHLY and CDR2 is FYNNEI.

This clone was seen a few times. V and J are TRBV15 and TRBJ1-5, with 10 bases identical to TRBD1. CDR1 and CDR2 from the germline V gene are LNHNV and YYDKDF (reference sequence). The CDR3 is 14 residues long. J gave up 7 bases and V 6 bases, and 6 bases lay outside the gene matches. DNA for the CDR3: TGTGCCACCAGGAAGGGACAGGGGAGACAGCCCCAGCATTTT. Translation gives CATRKGQGRQPQHF. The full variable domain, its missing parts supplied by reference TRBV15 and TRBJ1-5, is DAMVIQNPRYQVTQFGKPVTLSCSQTLNHNVMYWYQQKSSQAPKLLFHYYDKDFNNEADTPDNFQSRRPNTSFCFLDIRSPGLGDTAMYLCATRKGQGRQPQHFGDGTRLSIL.

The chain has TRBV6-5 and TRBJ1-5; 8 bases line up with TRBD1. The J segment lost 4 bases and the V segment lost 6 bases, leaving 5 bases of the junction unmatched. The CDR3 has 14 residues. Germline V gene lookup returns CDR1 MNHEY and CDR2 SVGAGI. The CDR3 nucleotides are TGTGCCAGCAGACTTACAGGGGGTAATCAGCCCCAGCATTTT. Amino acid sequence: CASRLTGGNQPQHF.

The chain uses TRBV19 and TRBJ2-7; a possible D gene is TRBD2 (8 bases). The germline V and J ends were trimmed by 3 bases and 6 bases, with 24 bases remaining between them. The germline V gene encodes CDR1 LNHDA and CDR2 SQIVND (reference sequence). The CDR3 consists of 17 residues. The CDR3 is CASSIHRGVERESEQYF. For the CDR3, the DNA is TGTGCCAGTAGTATTCACAGGGGAGTTGAGCGGGAGAGCGAGCAGTACTTC.

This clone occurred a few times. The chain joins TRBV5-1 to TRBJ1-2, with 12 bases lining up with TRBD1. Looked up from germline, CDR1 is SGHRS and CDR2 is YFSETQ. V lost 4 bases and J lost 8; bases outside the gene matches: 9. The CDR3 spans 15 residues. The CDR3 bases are TGCGCCAGCAGCCTGGGACAGGGGGCGCAGGGGGGCTACACCTTC. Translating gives CASSLGQGAQGGYTF.

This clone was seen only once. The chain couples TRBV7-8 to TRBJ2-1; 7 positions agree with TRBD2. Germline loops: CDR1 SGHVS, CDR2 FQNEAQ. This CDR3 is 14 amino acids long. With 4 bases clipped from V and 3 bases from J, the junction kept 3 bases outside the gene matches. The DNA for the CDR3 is TGTGCCAGCAGCTGGGGCGGGGGCTACAATGAGCAGTTCTTC. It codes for CASSWGGGYNEQFF.

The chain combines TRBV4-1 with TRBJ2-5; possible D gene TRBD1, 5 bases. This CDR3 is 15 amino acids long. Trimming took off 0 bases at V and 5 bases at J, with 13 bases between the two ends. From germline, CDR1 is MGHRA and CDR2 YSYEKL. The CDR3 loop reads CASSQEGPPPETQYF. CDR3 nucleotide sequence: TGCGCCAGCAGCCAAGAGGGGCCCCCTCCCGAGACCCAGTACTTC.

In DNA, the CDR3 is TGTGCCAGCAGACCAGGGTCCTTCCAGCCCCAGCATTTT. This translates into CASRPGSFQPQHF. The chain couples TRBV28 to TRBJ1-5; D may be TRBD1 (5 bases). The germline gives CDR1 MDHEN, CDR2 SYDVKM. The V and J ends lost 6 bases and 7 bases respectively, with 13 bases between them. The CDR3 loop spans 13 amino acids.

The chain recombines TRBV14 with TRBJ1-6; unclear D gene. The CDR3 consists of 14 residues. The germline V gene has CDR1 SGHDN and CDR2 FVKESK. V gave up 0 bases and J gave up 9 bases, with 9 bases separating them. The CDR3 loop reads CASSQEADFSPLHF. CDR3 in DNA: TGTGCCAGCAGCCAAGAAGCTGATTTTTCACCCCTCCACTTT.

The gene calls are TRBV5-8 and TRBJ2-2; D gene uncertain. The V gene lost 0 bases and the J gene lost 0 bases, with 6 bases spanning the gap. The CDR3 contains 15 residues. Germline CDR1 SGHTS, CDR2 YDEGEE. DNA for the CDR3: TGTGCCAGCAGCTTGGCCGTATCGAACACCGGGGAGCTGTTTTTT. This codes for CASSLAVSNTGELFF.

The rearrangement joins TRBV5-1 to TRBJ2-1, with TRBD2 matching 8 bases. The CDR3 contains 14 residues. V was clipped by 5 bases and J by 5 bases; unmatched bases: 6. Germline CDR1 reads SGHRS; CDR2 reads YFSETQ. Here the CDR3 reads CASRISGGNNEQFF. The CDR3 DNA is TGCGCCAGCAGAATCTCGGGAGGGAACAATGAGCAGTTCTTC.

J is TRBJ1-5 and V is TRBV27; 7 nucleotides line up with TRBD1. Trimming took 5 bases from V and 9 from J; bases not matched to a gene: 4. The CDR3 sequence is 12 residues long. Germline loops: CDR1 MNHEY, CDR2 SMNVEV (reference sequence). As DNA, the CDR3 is TGTGCCAGCAGTCAGGGGGGCCGGCCCCAGCATTTT. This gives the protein CASSQGGRPQHF.

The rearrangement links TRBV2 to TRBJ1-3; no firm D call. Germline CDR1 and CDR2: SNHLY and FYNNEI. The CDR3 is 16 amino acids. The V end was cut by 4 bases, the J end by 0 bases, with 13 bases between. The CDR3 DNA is TGTGCCAGCAGTGCGCCCACGGTCGTCTCTGGAAACACCATATATTTT. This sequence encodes CASSAPTVVSGNTIYF.

In DNA, the CDR3 is TGTGCCAGCAGCCAACCTCCCCCGGGACAGGGATGGGGGAGATACAATGAGCAGTTCTTC. Encoded protein: CASSQPPPGQGWGRYNEQFF. The rearrangement joins TRBV14 to TRBJ2-1; 9 bases line up with TRBD1. This CDR3 is built from 20 residues. Germline CDR1 reads SGHDN; CDR2 reads FVKESK. V shed 2 bases, J shed 4 bases, and the junction held 18 bases outside the gene matches. Complete variable domain (other parts from reference TRBV14 and TRBJ2-1): EAGVTQFPSHSVIEKGQTVTLRCDPISGHDNLYWYRRVMGKEIKFLLHFVKESKQDESGMPNNRFLAERTGGTYSTLKVQPAELEDSGVYFCASSQPPPGQGWGRYNEQFFGPGTRLTVL.